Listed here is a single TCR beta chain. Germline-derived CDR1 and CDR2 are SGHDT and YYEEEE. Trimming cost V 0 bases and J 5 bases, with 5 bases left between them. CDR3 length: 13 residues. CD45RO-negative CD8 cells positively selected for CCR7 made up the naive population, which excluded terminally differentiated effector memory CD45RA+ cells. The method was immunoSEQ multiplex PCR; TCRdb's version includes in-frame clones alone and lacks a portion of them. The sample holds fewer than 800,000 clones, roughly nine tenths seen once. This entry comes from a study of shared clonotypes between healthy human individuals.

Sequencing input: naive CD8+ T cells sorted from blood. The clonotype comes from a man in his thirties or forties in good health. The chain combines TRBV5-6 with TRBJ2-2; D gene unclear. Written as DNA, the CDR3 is TGTGCCAGCAGCTTGGTGGGAACCGGGGAGCTGTTTTTT. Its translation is CASSLVGTGELFF.